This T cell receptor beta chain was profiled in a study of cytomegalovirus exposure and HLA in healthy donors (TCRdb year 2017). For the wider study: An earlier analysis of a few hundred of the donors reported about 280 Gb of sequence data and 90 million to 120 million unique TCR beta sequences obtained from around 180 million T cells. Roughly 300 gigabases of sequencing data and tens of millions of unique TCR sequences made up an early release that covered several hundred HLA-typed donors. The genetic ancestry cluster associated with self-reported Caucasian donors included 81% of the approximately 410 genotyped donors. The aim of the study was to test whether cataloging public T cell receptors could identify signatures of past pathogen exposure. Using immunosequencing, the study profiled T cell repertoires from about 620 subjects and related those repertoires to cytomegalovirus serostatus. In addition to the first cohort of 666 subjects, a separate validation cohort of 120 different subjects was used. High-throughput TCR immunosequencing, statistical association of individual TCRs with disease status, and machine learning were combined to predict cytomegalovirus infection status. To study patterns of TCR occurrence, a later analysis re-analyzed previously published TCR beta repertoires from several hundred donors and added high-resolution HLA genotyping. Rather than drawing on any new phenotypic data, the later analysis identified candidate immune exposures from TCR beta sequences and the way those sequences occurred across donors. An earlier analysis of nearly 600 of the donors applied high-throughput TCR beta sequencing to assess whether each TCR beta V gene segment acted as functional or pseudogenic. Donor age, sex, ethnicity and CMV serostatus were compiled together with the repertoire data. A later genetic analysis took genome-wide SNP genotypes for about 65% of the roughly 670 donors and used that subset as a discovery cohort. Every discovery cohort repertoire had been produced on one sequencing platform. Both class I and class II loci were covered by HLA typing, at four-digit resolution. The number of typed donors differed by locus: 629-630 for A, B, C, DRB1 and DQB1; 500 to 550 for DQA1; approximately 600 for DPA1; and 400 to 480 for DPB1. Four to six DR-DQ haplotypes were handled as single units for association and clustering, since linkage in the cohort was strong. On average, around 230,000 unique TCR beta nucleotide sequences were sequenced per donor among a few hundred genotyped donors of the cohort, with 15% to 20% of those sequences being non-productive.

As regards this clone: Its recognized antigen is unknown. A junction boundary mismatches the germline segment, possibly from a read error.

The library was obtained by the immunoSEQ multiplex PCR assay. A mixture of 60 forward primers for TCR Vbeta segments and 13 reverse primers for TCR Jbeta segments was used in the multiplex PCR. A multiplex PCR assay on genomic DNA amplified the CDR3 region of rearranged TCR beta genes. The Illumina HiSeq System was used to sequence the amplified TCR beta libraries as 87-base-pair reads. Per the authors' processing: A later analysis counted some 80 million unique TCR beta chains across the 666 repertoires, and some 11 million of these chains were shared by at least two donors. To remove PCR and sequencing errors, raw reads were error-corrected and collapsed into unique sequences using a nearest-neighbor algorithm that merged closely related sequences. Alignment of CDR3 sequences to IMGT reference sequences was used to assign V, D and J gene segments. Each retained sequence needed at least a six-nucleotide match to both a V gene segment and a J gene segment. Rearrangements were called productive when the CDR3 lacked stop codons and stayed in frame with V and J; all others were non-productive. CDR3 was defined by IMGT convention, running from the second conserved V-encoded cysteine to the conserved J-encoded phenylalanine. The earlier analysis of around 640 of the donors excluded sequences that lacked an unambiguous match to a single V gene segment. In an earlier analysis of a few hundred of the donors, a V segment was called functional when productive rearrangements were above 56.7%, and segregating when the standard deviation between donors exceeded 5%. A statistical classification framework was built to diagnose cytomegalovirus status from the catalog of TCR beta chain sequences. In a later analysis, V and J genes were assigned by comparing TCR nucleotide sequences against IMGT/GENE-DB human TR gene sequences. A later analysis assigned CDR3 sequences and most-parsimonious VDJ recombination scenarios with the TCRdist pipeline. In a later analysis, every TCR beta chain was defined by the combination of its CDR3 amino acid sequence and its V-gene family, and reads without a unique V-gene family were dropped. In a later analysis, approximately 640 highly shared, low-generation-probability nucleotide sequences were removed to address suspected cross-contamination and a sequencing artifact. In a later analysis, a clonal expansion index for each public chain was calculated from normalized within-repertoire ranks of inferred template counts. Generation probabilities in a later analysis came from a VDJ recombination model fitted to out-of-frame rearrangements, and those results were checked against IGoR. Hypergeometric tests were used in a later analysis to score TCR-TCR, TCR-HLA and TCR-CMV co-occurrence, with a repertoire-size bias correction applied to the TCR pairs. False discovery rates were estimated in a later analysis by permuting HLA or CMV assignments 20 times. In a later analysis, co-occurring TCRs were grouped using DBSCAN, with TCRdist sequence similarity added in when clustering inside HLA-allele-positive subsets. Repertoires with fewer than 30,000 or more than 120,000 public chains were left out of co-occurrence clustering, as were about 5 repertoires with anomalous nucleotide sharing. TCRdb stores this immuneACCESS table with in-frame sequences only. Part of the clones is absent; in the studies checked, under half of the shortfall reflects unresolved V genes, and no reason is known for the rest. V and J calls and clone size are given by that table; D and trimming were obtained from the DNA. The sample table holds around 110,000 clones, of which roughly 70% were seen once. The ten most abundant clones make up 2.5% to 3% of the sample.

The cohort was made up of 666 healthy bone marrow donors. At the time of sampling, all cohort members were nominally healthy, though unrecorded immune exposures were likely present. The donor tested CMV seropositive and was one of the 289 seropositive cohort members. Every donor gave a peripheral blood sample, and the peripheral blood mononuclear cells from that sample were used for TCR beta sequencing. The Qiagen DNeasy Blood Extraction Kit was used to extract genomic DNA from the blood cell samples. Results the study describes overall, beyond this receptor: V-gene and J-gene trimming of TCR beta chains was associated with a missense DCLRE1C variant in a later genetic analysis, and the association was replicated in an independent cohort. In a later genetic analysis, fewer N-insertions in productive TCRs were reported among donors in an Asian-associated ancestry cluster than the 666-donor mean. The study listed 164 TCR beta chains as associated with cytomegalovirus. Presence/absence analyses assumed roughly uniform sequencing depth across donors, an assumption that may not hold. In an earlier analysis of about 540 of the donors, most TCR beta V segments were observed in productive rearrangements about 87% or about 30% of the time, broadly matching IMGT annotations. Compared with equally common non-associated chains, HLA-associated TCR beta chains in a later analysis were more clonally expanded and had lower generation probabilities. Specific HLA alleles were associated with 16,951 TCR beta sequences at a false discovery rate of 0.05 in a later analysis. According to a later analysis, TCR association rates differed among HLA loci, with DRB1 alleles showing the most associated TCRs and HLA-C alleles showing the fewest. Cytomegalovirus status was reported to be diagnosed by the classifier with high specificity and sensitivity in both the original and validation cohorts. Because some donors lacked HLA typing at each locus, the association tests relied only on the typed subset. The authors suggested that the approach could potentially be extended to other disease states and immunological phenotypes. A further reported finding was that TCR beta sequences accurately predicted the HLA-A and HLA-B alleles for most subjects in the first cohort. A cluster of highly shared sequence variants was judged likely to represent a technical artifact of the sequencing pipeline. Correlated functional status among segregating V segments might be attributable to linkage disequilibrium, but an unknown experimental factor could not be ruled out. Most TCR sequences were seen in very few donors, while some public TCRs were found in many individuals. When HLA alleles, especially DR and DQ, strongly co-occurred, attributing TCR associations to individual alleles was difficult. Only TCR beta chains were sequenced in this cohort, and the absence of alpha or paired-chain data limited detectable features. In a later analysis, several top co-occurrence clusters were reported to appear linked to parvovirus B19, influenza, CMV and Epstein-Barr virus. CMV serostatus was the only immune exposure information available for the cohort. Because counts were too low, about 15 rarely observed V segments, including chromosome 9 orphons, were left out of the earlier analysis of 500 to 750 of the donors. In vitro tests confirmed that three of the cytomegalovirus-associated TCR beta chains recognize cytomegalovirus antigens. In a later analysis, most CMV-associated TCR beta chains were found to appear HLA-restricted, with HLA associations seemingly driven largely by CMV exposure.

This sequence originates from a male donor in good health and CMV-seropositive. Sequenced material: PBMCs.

The nucleotides are TGCAGCGTGATCCCGGGAGAAGTTCATGGCTACCCCTTC. Translated, this gives CSVIPGEVHGYPF. The V gene is TRBV29-1 and the J gene is TRBJ1-2, with the identity of the D gene unclear. The CDR3 holds 13 amino acids from the cysteine to the phenylalanine. The retained sequence is limited to the CDR3, 39 bases, with the frame set at the first base. Via the germline V gene, CDR1 is SQVTM and CDR2 ANQGSEA.